These 20 T cell receptor beta chains share one sample of origin, sequenced in a study of cytomegalovirus exposure and HLA in healthy donors. The PCR had 60 Vbeta and 13 Jbeta primers. Libraries were prepared by immunoSEQ multiplex PCR; TCRdb keeps only in-frame clonotypes and omits some of them. The table includes fewer than 120,000 clones, 65% to 80% detected once. Sequencing was carried out using PBMCs. These receptors all come from a woman aged 60 to 75 in good health and CMV-seropositive.

This chain joins TRBV7-2 and TRBJ2-4; 8 nucleotides agree with TRBD2. The germline gives CDR1 SGHTA, CDR2 FQGNSA. This CDR3 comprises 16 residues. The trim removed 1 base at V and 7 bases at J, leaving 9 bases unmatched. This CDR3 reads CASSLVTGGPQNIQYF. CDR3 in DNA: TGTGCCAGCAGCTTAGTTACGGGAGGGCCCCAGAACATTCAGTACTTC.

The chain carries TRBV10-2 and TRBJ1-2; D call uncertain. From germline, CDR1 is WSHSY and CDR2 SAAADI. The V and J ends lost 10 bases and 6 bases respectively, with 18 bases between them. The CDR3 totals 13 residues. The CDR3 sequence: CATRARQEDGYTF. Here the CDR3 DNA reads TGCGCCACCCGGGCTCGGCAGGAGGATGGCTACACCTTC.

This sequence joins TRBV6-1 and TRBJ2-1, with TRBD2 matching over 10 bases. CDR1 MNHNS and CDR2 SASEGT come from the germline V gene. The CDR3 is made up of 16 amino acids. V dropped 1 base and J dropped 8; count of bases not matched to a gene: 8. The CDR3 sequence: CASSEGGSGRAHEQFF. The CDR3 DNA is TGTGCCAGCAGTGAAGGGGGGAGCGGGAGGGCCCATGAGCAGTTCTTC.

This rearrangement joins TRBV7-3 to TRBJ2-1; a possible D gene is TRBD2 (5 bases). V was cut by 2 bases and J by 5 bases, with 19 bases left in between. CDR1 is SGHTA, CDR2 FQGTGA, per germline. The CDR3 has 17 residues. CDR3 sequence (DNA): TGTGCCAGCAGCTTAGCCCCGATCCGAGGGTCCGACAATGAGCAGTTCTTC. Translated: CASSLAPIRGSDNEQFF.

The chain carries TRBV7-9 and TRBJ2-7, with 8 bases aligning to TRBD2. V dropped 4 bases and J dropped 2; count of bases not matched to a gene: 4. The CDR3 is 14 residues long. Germline CDR1 SEHNR, CDR2 FQNEAQ (reference sequence). In nucleotides, the CDR3 is TGTGCCAGCAGCTATAGCGGGACCGCCTACGAGCAGTACTTC. This translates into CASSYSGTAYEQYF.

This clone came up a few times. CDR3 DNA sequence: TGTGCCAGCGGAAGGGACACCTACGAGCAGTACTTC. Translation: CASGRDTYEQYF. V is TRBV2 and J is TRBJ2-7; the D gene is possibly TRBD1 (6 bases). The V end lost 8 bases, the J end lost 2 bases, and 10 bases lay between the germline ends. Germline CDR1 and CDR2: SNHLY and FYNNEI. CDR3 length: 12 amino acids. Complete variable domain (other parts from reference TRBV2 and TRBJ2-7): EPEVTQTPSHQVTQMGQEVILRCVPISNHLYFYWYRQILGQKVEFLVSFYNNEISEKSEIFDDQFSVERPDGSNFTLKIRSTKLEDSAMYFCASGRDTYEQYFGPGTRLTVT.

This clone is labeled as medium-sized. The gene calls are TRBV5-8 and TRBJ1-5; no definite D call. Germline CDR1 SGHTS, CDR2 YDEGEE. Trimming removed 2 bases at V and 7 bases at J, with 10 bases between. This CDR3 spans 13 amino acids. Here the CDR3 DNA reads TGTGCCAGCAGCTTCCTGAGCGGGCAGCCCCAGCATTTT. Residues: CASSFLSGQPQHF.

The V gene is TRBV6-5, the J gene TRBJ2-2, with a possible D match to TRBD2 (6 bases). V was shortened by 4 bases and J by 8 bases, with 11 bases between the two germline ends. The CDR3 runs 13 residues. CDR1 is MNHEY and CDR2 is SVGAGI in the germline V gene. DNA of the CDR3: TGTGCCAGCAGTTGGGCCGGGGGTGGGGAGCTGTTTTTT. Translated, it gives CASSWAGGGELFF.

V and J are TRBV2 and TRBJ1-5, with 9 positions matching TRBD1. With V trimmed by 4 bases and J by 2 bases, 0 bases remained unmatched. The length of the CDR3 is 14 residues. In germline, CDR1 is SNHLY, CDR2 FYNNEI. This chain's CDR3 is CASSGTGGNQPQHF. The CDR3, as DNA: TGTGCCAGCAGTGGGACAGGGGGCAATCAGCCCCAGCATTTT.

This clone was picked up one time. The J gene is TRBJ2-1, the V gene TRBV5-1; weak D call: TRBD1 (5 bases). With 2 bases removed from V and 10 bases from J, the gap between germline ends came to 16 bases. CDR1 is SGHRS, CDR2 YFSETQ, per germline. CDR3 size: 14 residues. The CDR3 coding sequence is TGCGCCAGCAGCTTCAGGGTAGGTGAAAGCGAGCAGTTCTTC. Translating gives CASSFRVGESEQFF.

Turning to this clone: The sample has other DNA sequences that encode this CDR3 too. The gene calls are TRBV6-1 and TRBJ1-6; D gene ambiguous. V was pared by 4 bases and J by 2 bases, with 6 bases between. The CDR3 covers 14 residues. CDR1 and CDR2 from the germline V gene are MNHNS and SASEGT. This chain's CDR3 is CASSAGPYNSPLHF. In nucleotides, the CDR3 is TGTGCCAGCAGTGCGGGTCCCTATAATTCACCCCTCCACTTT.

As concerns this clone: The sample carries other DNA sequences with the same CDR3. The chain joins TRBV28 to TRBJ2-7, with 12 bases that match TRBD2. With 10 bases clipped from V and 4 bases from J, the junction kept 11 bases outside the gene matches. The CDR3 is 15 amino acids. Germline V gene data show CDR1 as MDHEN and CDR2 as SYDVKM. CDR3 region: CAKKGLLAGGYEQYF. The CDR3 DNA reads as TGTGCCAAAAAGGGACTACTAGCGGGGGGATACGAGCAGTACTTC.

The chain joins TRBV6-5 to TRBJ2-7; 8 bases are shared with TRBD2. V trimming: 6 bases; J trimming: 6 bases; junction bases outside the gene matches: 10. This CDR3 region has 14 residues. CDR1 is MNHEY and CDR2 is SVGAGI in the germline V gene. For the CDR3, the DNA is TGTGCCAGCAGAAAACCGGGACTAGTCTCCGAGCAGTACTTC. Amino acids: CASRKPGLVSEQYF.

V is TRBV27 and J is TRBJ1-4; 11 bases map to TRBD1. Trimming at V came to 6 bases and at J to 3 bases, leaving 9 bases not matched to a gene. The CDR3 totals 17 residues. Germline lookup yields CDR1 MNHEY and CDR2 SMNVEV (reference sequence). In nucleotides, the CDR3 is TGTGCCAGCAGCCGGAGGGACAGGGGGGCTCCTAATGAAAAACTGTTTTTT. Translation gives CASSRRDRGAPNEKLFF.

This chain uses TRBV4-1 with TRBJ2-7, with 7 bases that match TRBD1. CDR3 length: 15 residues. In germline, CDR1 is MGHRA, CDR2 YSYEKL. V gave up 3 bases and J gave up 1 base; unmatched junction bases: 6. CDR3 DNA: TGCGCCAGCAGCCAGACGGGGACAGTATCCTACGAGCAGTACTTC. This encodes CASSQTGTVSYEQYF.

The chain is built from TRBV28 and TRBJ1-3, with 7 bases fitting TRBD1. The CDR3 length is 14 residues. V shed 6 bases, J shed 2 bases, and the junction held 4 bases outside the gene matches. Germline values: CDR1 MDHEN, CDR2 SYDVKM. The CDR3 here is CASSLDRAGNTIYF. Here the CDR3 DNA reads TGTGCCAGCAGCCTCGACAGGGCTGGAAACACCATATATTTT.

In DNA, the CDR3 is TGCGCCAGCAGCTTGGACAGGTTCGCCTACGAGCAGTACTTC. Translation gives CASSLDRFAYEQYF. This chain links TRBV5-1 with TRBJ2-7, with a tentative D call TRBD1 (5 bases). The CDR3 is 14 amino acids. CDR1 and CDR2 from the germline V gene are SGHRS and YFSETQ. Between the trimmed V and J ends, which lost 0 bases and 2 bases, there was a span of 9 bases.

The CDR3 nucleotides read TGTGCCTGGAGTGTGTTGGGACTAGTCTACGAGCAGTACTTC. Amino acids: CAWSVLGLVYEQYF. The chain couples TRBV30 to TRBJ2-7, with 8 positions matching TRBD2. The J segment lost 3 bases and the V segment lost 0 bases, leaving 4 bases of the junction unmatched. This CDR3 spans 14 amino acids. Germline assignment: CDR1 GTSNPN and CDR2 SVGIG (reference sequence).

The V gene is TRBV6-5, the J gene TRBJ1-5; D not certain. The CDR3 spans 12 residues. The V gene's germline CDR1 is MNHEY and CDR2 SVGAGI. Trimming took 3 bases from V and 6 from J, leaving 6 bases between them. DNA for the CDR3: TGTGCCAGCAGTTATGAGGCTCAGCCCCAGCATTTT. Translation: CASSYEAQPQHF.

The rearrangement links TRBV28 to TRBJ2-2, with D perhaps TRBD1 (6 bases). V was trimmed by 8 bases and J by 1 base, leaving 11 bases between them. The CDR3 totals 14 residues. Germline V lookup: CDR1 MDHEN, CDR2 SYDVKM. CDR3 sequence (DNA): TGTGCCAGCCACTACAGGGAGAACACCGGGGAGCTGTTTTTT. As protein: CASHYRENTGELFF.